This TCR beta chain was captured in a study of blood T cell repertoires in COVID-19. Assay: immunoSEQ multiplex PCR; the TCRdb copy retains only in-frame clones and omits some. The table lists approximately 150,000 clones, roughly four fifths of them singletons. CDR3 length equals 15 residues. Per the germline V gene, CDR1 is GTSNPN and CDR2 is SVGIG (reference sequence). The ends were cut back, 4 bases at V and 0 bases at J, with 14 bases in the middle. This clonotype originated in a woman aged 50 to 65 with acute COVID-19. The material sequenced was PBMCs or T cells enriched from blood (not recorded which). The chain carries TRBV30 and TRBJ2-3, with D possibly being TRBD2 (7 bases). CDR3 nucleotides: TGTGCCTGGAAAGGGGGGGCGCTTAGCACAGATACGCAGTATTTT. It encodes CAWKGGALSTDTQYF.